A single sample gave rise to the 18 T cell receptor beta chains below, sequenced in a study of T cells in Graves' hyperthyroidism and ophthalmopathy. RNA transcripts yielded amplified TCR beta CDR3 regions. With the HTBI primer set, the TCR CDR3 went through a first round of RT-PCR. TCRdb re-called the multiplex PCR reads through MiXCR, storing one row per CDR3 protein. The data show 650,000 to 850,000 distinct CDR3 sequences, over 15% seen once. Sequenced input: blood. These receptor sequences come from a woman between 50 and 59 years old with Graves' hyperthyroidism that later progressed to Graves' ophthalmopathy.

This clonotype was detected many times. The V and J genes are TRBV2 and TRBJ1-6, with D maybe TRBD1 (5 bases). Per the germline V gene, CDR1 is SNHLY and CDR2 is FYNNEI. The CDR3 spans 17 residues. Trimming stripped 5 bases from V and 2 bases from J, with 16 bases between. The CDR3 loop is CASSQDRGVTYNSPLHF. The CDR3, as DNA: TGTGCCAGCAGTCAGGACCGAGGGGTCACCTATAATTCACCCCTCCACTTT.

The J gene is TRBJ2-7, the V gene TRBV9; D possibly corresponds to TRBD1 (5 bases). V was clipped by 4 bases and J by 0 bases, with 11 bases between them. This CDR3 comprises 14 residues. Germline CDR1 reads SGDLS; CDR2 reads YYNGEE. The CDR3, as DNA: TGTGCCAGCAGCCCCACGACAGCCTCCTACGAGCAGTACTTC. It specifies CASSPTTASYEQYF.

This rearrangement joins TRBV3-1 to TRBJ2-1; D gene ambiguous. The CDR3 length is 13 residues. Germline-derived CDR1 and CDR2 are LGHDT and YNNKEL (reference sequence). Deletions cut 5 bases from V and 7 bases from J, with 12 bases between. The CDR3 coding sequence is TGTGCCAGCAGCGTTCGCCAGGATAATGAGCAGTTCTTC. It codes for CASSVRQDNEQFF.

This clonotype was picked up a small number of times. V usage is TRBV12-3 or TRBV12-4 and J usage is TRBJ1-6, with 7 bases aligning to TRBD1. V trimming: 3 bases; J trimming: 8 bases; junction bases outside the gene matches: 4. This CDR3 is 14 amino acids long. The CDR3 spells CASSLTGQDSPLHF. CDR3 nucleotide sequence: TGTGCCAGCAGTTTGACAGGGCAGGATTCACCCCTCCACTTT.

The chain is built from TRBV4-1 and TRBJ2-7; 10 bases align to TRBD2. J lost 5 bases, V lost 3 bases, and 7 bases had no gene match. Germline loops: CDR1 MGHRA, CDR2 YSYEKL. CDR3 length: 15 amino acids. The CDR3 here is CASSHSSGGVHEQYF. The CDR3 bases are TGCGCCAGCAGCCACTCTAGCGGGGGAGTTCACGAGCAGTACTTC.

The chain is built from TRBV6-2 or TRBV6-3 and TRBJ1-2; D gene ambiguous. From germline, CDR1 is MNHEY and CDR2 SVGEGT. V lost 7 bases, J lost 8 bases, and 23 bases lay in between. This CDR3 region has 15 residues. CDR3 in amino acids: CASIPYWEIIEGYTF. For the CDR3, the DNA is TGTGCCAGCATTCCCTACTGGGAGATTATCGAAGGCTACACCTTC.

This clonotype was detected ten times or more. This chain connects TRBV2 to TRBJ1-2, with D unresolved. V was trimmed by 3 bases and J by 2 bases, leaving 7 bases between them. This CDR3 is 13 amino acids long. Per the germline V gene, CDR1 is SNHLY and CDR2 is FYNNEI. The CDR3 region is CASSDAENYGYTF. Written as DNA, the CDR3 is TGTGCCAGCAGTGACGCGGAAAACTATGGCTACACCTTC.

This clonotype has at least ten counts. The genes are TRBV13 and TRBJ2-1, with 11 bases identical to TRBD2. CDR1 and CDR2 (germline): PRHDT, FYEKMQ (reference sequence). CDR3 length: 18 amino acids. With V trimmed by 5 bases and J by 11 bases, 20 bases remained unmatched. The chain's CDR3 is CASSINPGLAVSIEKQFF. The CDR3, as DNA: TGTGCCAGCAGCATAAACCCGGGACTAGCGGTGAGCATAGAGAAGCAGTTCTTC.

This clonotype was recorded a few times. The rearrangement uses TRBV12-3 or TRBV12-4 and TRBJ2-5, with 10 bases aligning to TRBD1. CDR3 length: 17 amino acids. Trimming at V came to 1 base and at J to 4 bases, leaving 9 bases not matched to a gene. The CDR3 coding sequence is TGTGCCAGCAGTTTAGGGGGGGGGACAGGGGATGGAGAGACCCAGTACTTC. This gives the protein CASSLGGGTGDGETQYF.

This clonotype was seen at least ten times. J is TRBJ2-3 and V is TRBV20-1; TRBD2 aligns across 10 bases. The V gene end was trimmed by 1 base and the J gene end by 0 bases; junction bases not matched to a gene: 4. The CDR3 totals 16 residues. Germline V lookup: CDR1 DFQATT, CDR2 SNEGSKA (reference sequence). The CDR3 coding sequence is TGCAGTGCTAGAGCCATTAGCGGGGGGAGCACAGATACGCAGTATTTT. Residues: CSARAISGGSTDTQYF.

CDR3 protein: CASSATGWNSPLHF. CDR3 DNA: TGCGCCAGCAGTGCGACAGGGTGGAATTCACCCCTCCACTTT. V gene TRBV10-1 combines with J gene TRBJ1-6; TRBD1 agrees at 7 bases. With V trimmed by 4 bases and J by 7 bases, 4 bases remained unmatched. This CDR3 has 14 residues. Looked up from germline, CDR1 is WNHNN and CDR2 is SYGVQD (reference sequence).

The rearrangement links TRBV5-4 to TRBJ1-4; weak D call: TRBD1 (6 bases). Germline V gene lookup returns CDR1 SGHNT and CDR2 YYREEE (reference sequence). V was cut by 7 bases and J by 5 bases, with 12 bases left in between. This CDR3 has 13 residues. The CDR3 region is CASSDRTNEKLFF. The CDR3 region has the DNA TGTGCCAGCTCGGACAGAACCAATGAAAAACTGTTTTTT.

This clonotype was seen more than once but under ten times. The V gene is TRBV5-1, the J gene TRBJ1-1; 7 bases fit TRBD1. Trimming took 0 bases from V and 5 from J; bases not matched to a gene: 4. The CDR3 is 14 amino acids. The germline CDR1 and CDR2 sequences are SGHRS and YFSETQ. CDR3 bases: TGCGCCAGCAGCTTGGACAGGGGAACGACTGAAGCTTTCTTT. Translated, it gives CASSLDRGTTEAFF.

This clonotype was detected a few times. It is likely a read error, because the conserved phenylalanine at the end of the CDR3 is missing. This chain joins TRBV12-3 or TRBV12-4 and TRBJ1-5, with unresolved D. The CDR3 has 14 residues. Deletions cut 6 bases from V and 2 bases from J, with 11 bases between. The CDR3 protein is CASRGGRGNQPQHS. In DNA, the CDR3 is TGTGCCAGCAGAGGAGGAAGGGGCAATCAGCCCCAGCATTCT.

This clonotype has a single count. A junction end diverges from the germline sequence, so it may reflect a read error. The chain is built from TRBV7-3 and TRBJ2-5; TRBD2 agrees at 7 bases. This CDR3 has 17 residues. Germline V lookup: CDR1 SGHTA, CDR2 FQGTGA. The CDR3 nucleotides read TGTGCCAGCAGCCCAGGGATAAGCGGGGCCCTGCAAGACACCCAGTACTTC. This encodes CASSPGISGALQDTQYF.

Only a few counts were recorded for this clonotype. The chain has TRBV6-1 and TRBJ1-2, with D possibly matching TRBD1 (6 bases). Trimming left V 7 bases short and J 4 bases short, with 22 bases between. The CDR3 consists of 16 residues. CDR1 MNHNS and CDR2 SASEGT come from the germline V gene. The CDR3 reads CASTKRGADKAYGYTF. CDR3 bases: TGTGCCAGCACCAAACGGGGGGCAGACAAGGCCTATGGCTACACCTTC.

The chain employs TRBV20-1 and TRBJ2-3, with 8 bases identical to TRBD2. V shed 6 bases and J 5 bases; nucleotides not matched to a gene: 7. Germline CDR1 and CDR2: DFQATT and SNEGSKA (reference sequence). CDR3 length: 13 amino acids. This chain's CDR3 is CSAISGGLDTQYF. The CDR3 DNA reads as TGCAGTGCCATAAGCGGGGGCCTAGATACGCAGTATTTT.

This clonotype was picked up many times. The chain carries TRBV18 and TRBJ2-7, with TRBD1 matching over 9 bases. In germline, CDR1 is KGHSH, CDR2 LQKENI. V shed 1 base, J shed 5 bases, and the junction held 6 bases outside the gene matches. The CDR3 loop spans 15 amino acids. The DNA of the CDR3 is TGTGCCAGCTCACCACTCGGGACAGGGTGGAACGAGCAGTACTTC. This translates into CASSPLGTGWNEQYF.